Below, 2 T cell receptor beta chains from the same sample are listed, as sequenced in a study of T cell repertoires in cytomegalovirus infection. TCRdb called the reads again in MiXCR, with one record for every CDR3 protein. The sample yields around 300,000 distinct CDR3 sequences, more than 9% seen once. Sequenced material: PBMCs. Every receptor here comes from a human donor in good health (CMV status not recorded). Some clones in this sample may be carry-over from other donors' samples.

The chain links TRBV4-1 to TRBJ1-4; no clear D. The germline V and J ends were trimmed by 0 bases and 3 bases, with 8 bases remaining between them. Germline CDR1 reads MGHRA; CDR2 reads YSYEKL. The CDR3 sequence is 15 residues long. The CDR3 loop reads CASSQEWPANEKLFF. The CDR3 DNA reads as TGCGCCAGCAGCCAAGAATGGCCAGCTAATGAAAAACTGTTTTTT.

The chain combines TRBV11-1 with TRBJ2-2; D possibly corresponds to TRBD2 (5 bases). From germline, CDR1 is SGHAT and CDR2 FQDESV (reference sequence). The V end was cut by 5 bases, the J end by 4 bases, with 11 bases between. The CDR3 loop spans 14 amino acids. The CDR3 sequence is CASSVDLFTGELFF. The DNA for the CDR3 is TGTGCCAGCAGCGTGGACTTATTCACCGGGGAGCTGTTTTTT.